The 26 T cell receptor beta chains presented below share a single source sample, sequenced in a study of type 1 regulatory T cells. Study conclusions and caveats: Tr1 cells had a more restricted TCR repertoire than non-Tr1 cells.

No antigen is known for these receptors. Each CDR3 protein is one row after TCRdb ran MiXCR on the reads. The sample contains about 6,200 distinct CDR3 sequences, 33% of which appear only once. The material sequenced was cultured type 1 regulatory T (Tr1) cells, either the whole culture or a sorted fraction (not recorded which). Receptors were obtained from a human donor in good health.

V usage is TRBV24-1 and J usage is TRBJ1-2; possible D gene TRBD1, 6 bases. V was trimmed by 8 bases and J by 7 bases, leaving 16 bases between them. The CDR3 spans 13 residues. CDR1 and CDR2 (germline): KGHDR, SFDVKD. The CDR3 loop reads CATNGATGFGYTF. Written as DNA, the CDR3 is TGTGCCACCAATGGGGCAACAGGGTTTGGCTACACCTTC.

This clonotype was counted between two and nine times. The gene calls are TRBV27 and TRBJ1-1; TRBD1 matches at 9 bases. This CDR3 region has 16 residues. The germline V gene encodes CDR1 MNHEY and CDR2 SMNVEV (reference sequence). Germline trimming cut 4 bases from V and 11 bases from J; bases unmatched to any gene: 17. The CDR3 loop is CASSSLNRGRDGAAFF. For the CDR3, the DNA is TGTGCCAGCAGTTCGTTGAACAGGGGGCGGGATGGTGCGGCTTTCTTT.

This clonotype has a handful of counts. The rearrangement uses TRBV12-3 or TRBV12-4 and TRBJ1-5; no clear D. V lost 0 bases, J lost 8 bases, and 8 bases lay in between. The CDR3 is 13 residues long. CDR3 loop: CASSLAPKEPQHF. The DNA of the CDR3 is TGTGCCAGCAGTTTAGCGCCCAAAGAGCCCCAGCATTTT.

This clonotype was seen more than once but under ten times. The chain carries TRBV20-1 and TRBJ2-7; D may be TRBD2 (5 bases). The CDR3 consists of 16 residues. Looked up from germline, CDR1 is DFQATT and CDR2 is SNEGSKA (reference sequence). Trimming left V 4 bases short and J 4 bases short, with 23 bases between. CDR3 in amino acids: CSAKPPPQRILYEQYF. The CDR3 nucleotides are TGCAGTGCTAAGCCCCCCCCCCAGCGGATCCTTTACGAGCAGTACTTC.

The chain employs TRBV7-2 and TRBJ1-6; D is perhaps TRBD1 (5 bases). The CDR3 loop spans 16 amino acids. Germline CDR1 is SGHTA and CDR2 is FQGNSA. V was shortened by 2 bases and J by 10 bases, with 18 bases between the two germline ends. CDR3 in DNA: TGTGCCAGCAGCTTACTTGGTACAGGCCCACTATCACCCCTCCACTTT. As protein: CASSLLGTGPLSPLHF. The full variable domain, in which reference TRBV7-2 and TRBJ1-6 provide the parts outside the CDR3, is GAGVSQSPSNKVTEKGKDVELRCDPISGHTALYWYRQSLGQGLEFLIYFQGNSAPDKSGLPSDRFSAERTGGSVSTLTIQRTQQEDSAVYLCASSLLGTGPLSPLHFGNGTRLTVT.

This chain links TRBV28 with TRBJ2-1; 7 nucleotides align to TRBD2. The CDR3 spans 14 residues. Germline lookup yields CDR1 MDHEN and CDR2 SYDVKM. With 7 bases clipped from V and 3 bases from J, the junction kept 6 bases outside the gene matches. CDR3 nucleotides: TGTGCCAGCATAGGCCTAGCGGTCTACAATGAGCAGTTCTTC. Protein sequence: CASIGLAVYNEQFF.

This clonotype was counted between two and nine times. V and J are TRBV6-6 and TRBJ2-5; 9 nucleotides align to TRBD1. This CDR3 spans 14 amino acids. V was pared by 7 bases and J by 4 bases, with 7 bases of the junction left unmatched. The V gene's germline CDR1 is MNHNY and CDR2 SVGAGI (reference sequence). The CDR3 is CASKRTGEGETQYF. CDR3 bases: TGTGCCAGCAAACGGACAGGGGAAGGAGAGACCCAGTACTTC.

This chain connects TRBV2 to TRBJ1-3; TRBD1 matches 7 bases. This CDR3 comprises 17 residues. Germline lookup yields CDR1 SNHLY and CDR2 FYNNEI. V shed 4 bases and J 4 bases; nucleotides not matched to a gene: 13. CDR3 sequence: CASSGLDRVLGGNTIYF. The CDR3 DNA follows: TGTGCCAGCAGTGGCCTCGACAGGGTATTGGGGGGAAACACCATATATTTT.

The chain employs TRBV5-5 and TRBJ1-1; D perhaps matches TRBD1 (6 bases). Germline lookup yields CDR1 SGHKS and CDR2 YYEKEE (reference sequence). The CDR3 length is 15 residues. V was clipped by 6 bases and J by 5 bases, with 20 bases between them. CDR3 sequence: CASNRDGSTLTEAFF. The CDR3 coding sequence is TGTGCCAGCAACAGGGACGGCAGCACGCTTACTGAAGCTTTCTTT.

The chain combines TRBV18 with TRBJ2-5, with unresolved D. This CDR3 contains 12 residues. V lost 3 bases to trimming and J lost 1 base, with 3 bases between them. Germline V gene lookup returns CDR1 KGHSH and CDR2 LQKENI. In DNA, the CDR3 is TGTGCCAGCTCACCTTCCCAAGAGACCCAGTACTTC. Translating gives CASSPSQETQYF.

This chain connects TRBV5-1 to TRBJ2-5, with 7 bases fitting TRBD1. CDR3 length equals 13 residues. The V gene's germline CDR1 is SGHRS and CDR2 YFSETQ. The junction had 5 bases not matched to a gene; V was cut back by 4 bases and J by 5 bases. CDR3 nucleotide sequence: TGCGCCAGCAGCACAACAGGGGCCGAGACCCAGTACTTC. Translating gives CASSTTGAETQYF.

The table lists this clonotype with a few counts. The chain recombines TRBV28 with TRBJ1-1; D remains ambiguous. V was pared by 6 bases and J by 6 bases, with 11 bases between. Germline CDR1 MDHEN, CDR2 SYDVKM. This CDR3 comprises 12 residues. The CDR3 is CASSALIAEAFF. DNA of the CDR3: TGTGCCAGCAGCGCTCTAATCGCTGAAGCTTTCTTT. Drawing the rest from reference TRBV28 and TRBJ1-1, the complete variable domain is DVKVTQSSRYLVKRTGEKVFLECVQDMDHENMFWYRQDPGLGLRLIYFSYDVKMKEKGDIPEGYSVSREKKERFSLILESASTNQTSMYLCASSALIAEAFFGQGTRLTVV.

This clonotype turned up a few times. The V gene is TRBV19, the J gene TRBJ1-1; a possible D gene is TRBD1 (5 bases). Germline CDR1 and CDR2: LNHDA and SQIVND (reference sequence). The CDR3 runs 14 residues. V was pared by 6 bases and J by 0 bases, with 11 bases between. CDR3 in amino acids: CASSMEGMNTEAFF. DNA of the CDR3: TGTGCCAGTAGCATGGAGGGGATGAACACTGAAGCTTTCTTT. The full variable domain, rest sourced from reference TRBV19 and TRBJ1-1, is DGGITQSPKYLFRKEGQNVTLSCEQNLNHDAMYWYRQDPGQGLRLIYYSQIVNDFQKGDIAEGYSVSREKKESFPLTVTSAQKNPTAFYLCASSMEGMNTEAFFGQGTRLTVV.

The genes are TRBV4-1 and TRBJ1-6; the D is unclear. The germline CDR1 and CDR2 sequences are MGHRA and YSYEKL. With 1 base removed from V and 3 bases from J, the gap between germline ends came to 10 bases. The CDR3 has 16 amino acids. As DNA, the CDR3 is TGCGCCAGCAGCCAAGGCCTTTCCGGCTATAATTCACCCCTCCACTTT. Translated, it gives CASSQGLSGYNSPLHF.

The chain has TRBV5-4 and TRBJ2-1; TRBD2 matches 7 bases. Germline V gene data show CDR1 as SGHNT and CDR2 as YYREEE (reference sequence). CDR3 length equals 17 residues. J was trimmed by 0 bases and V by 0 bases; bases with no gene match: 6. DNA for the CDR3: TGTGCCAGCAGCTTGGTGGCTAGCGGATACTCCTACAATGAGCAGTTCTTC. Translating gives CASSLVASGYSYNEQFF.

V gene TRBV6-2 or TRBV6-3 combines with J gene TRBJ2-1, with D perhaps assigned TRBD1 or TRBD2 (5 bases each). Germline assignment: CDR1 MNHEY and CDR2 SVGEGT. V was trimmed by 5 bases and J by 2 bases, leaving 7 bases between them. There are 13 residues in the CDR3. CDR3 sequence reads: CASSTGPYNEQFF. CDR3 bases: TGTGCCAGCAGTACGGGGCCCTACAATGAGCAGTTCTTC.

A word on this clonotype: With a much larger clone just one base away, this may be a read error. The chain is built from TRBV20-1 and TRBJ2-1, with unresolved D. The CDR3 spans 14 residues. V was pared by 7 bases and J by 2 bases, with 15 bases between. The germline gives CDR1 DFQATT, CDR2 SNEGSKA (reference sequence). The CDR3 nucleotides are TGCAGTGTTCTGAACGGCAATCCCTACAATGAGCAGTTCTTC. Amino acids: CSVLNGNPYNEQFF.

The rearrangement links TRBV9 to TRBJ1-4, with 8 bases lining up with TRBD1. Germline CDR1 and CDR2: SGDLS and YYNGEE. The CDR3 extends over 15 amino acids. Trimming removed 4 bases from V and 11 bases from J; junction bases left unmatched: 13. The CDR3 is CASSIDGQGAEKLFF. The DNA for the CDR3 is TGTGCCAGCAGCATCGATGGGCAGGGGGCGGAGAAACTGTTTTTT.

CDR3 sequence: CASSRTGTSGSGEQFF. The CDR3 DNA reads as TGTGCCAGCAGCCGGACCGGGACTAGCGGGAGCGGCGAGCAGTTCTTC. This chain uses TRBV4-2 with TRBJ2-1, with TRBD2 identical over 14 bases. This CDR3 has 16 residues. The V and J ends lost 4 bases and 10 bases, in that order; junction bases with no gene match: 9. CDR1 LGHNA and CDR2 YNFKEQ come from the germline V gene.

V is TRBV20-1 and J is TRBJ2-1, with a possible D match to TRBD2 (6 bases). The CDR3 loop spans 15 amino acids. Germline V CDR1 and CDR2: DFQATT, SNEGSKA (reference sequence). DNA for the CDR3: TGCATAATAGGAGGAGGGCCTAGCATGTACAATGAGCAGTTCTTC. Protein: CIIGGGPSMYNEQFF.

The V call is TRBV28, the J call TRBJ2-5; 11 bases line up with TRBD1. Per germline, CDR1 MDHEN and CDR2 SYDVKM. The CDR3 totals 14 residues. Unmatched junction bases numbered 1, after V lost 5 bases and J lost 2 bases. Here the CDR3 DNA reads TGTGCCAGCAGTAGGGACAGGGGGCAAGAGACCCAGTACTTC. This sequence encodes CASSRDRGQETQYF.

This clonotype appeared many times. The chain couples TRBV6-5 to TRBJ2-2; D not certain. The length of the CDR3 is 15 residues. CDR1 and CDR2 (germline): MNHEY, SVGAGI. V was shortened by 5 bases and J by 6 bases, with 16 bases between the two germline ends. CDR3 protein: CASSQVHGNPGELFF. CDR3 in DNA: TGTGCCAGCAGTCAGGTTCACGGCAACCCCGGGGAGCTGTTTTTT.

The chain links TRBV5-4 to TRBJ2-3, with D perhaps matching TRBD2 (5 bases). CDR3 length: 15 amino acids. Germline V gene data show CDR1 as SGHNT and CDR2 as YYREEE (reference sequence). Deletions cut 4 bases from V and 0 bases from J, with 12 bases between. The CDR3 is CASSRIEGSTDTQYF. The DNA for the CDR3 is TGTGCCAGCAGCCGGATTGAGGGTAGCACAGATACGCAGTATTTT.

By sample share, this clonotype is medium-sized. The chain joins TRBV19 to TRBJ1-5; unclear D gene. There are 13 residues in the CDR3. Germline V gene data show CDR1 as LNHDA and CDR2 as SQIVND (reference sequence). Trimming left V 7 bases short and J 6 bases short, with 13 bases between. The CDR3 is CASTLQGLQPQHF. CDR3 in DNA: TGTGCCAGTACCCTTCAAGGGCTTCAGCCCCAGCATTTT.

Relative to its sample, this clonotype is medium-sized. The CDR3 DNA reads TGTGCCAGCAGGCGTAGTGCGGGAGTAGGAAATGAGCAGTTCTTC. It translates to CASRRSAGVGNEQFF. The V call is TRBV7-2, the J call TRBJ2-1; 7 positions match TRBD2. Germline V lookup: CDR1 SGHTA, CDR2 FQGNSA. With 6 bases clipped from V and 7 bases from J, the junction kept 12 bases outside the gene matches. The CDR3 sequence is 15 residues long. The full variable domain, in which reference TRBV7-2 and TRBJ2-1 provide the parts outside the CDR3, is GAGVSQSPSNKVTEKGKDVELRCDPISGHTALYWYRQSLGQGLEFLIYFQGNSAPDKSGLPSDRFSAERTGGSVSTLTIQRTQQEDSAVYLCASRRSAGVGNEQFFGPGTRLTVL.

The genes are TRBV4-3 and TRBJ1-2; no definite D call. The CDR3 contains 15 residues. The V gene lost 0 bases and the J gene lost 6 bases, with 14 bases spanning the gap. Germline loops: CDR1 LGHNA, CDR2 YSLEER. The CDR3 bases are TGCGCCAGCAGCCAAGATCATGCAAACCAGAATGGCTACACCTTC. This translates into CASSQDHANQNGYTF.